This T cell receptor (beta chain) came from a study of regulatory T cells in long-lasting Graves disease. Study results and caveats: TCR diversity was lower in persistent than newly diagnosed Graves' disease.

Researchers made TCR beta libraries by using iRepertoire HTBI primers and running Arm-PCR on CDR3 regions. TCRdb re-called the multiplex PCR reads with MiXCR, one entry per CDR3 protein. Of some 500,000 distinct CDR3 sequences listed, approximately 13% were seen once; the top ten hold about 10%. J was trimmed by 2 bases and V by 5 bases; bases with no gene match: 5. This CDR3 contains 15 residues. This clonotype came up many times. What it binds is not known. The time point was: newly diagnosed GD, antithyroid drugs for less than 3 months. Construction of the TCR library relied on RNA isolated from PBMCs. A further study also used this sample, focusing on T cells in Graves' hyperthyroidism and ophthalmopathy. From that second work: In the first-round RT-PCR of the TCR CDR3, the HTBI primer set was used. A 13 V-J model separated ophthalmopathy from stable hyperthyroidism.

This sequence originates from a man in his thirties or forties with Graves disease. The chain couples TRBV12-3 or TRBV12-4 to TRBJ2-2; 7 nucleotides align to TRBD1. This material consisted of peripheral blood mononuclear cells (PBMCs), taken at new diagnosis, from a patient treated with antithyroid drugs. The CDR3 nucleotides are TGTGCCAGCAGTCGAGGGGGCCTTAACACCGGGGAGCTGTTTTTT. Translated: CASSRGGLNTGELFF.